This T cell receptor beta chain stems from a study of beta chain features in type 1 diabetes. Study-level results: In all four CD4+ subsets, TCRB CDR3 length was significantly, moderately reduced in type 1 diabetes. No resolution was reached here on whether HLA type influences TCRB rearrangement.

This clone was recorded a few times. Antigen: not known. The isolated RNA, all of it, was reverse transcribed, so expressed TCRB transcripts were what got sequenced. Around 3.9 million reads on average were seen across naive, central memory and regulatory T cell samples. Measured with immunoSEQ multiplex PCR; TCRdb has only the in-frame clones, and not every one. This table has nearly 350,000 clones, around 9.3% appearing once. Germline V gene sequence: CDR1 SGHNT, CDR2 YYREEE (reference sequence). This CDR3 contains 13 residues. The ends were cut back, 0 bases at V and 4 bases at J, with 4 bases in the middle. It was one heparinised blood draw, averaging roughly 0.11 L, that each donor gave. By way of CD45RO/CCR7/CD25/CD127/CD95/CD27, the CD4+ regulatory, stem cell-like memory, central memory and naive cells were sorted.

Sequencing was done on a sample of central memory CD4+ T cells from blood. V is TRBV5-4 and J is TRBJ2-2; D unclear. The sequence was obtained from a man aged 25 to 40 with type 1 diabetes. The CDR3 region is CASSLASTGELFF. Here the CDR3 DNA reads TGTGCCAGCAGCTTGGCCAGCACCGGGGAGCTGTTTTTT.